The clone carrying this T cell receptor beta chain appeared a single time. Its antigen is undetermined. PCR involved 60 Vbeta and 13 Jbeta primers. The data were produced by immunoSEQ multiplex PCR, yet TCRdb's version contains in-frame clones alone and is incomplete. Seen here are 100,000 to 150,000 clones, about 81% observed once, and the top ten hold less than 6.5%. This sample is part of a study of cytomegalovirus exposure and HLA in healthy donors. General study findings and limits: Most of the TCR beta V segments (in an earlier analysis) were productive either about 87% or about 30% of the time. In vitro testing confirmed a few CMV-associated chains as specific for CMV antigens.

The CDR3 spans 13 residues. With V trimmed by 1 base and J by 7 bases, 1 base remained unmatched. CDR1 and CDR2 from the germline V gene are SGHRS and YFSETQ. The sequence came from a woman in her thirties or forties in good health and CMV-seropositive. This chain links TRBV5-1 with TRBJ1-2, with 10 bases that match TRBD1. The source material was PBMCs. CDR3 loop: CASSLWTGGGYTF. The CDR3 DNA follows: TGCGCCAGCAGCTTGTGGACAGGGGGTGGCTACACCTTC.